A single sample is the source of the 12 T cell receptor beta chains below, sequenced in a study of blood T cell repertoires in COVID-19. The data were produced by immunoSEQ multiplex PCR, yet TCRdb's version contains in-frame clones alone and is incomplete. Of 200,000 to 250,000 clones in the sample, less than 85% were seen once. The sample comprised peripheral blood. The receptors derive from a woman of 80 years or more with acute or convalescent COVID-19.

The V gene is TRBV5-4, the J gene TRBJ2-3, with a possible D match to TRBD2 (5 bases). Trimming pared 4 bases from V and 6 bases from J, leaving 21 bases between. Germline CDR1 SGHNT, CDR2 YYREEE (reference sequence). The CDR3 sequence is 16 residues long. The CDR3 region is CASSPRGPTAVDTQYF. CDR3 sequence (DNA): TGTGCCAGCAGCCCCCGTGGTCCTACAGCGGTGGATACGCAGTATTTT.

CDR3 protein: CASSPSGSSNYGYTF. DNA for the CDR3: TGTGCCAGCTCACCAAGCGGGTCGTCTAACTATGGCTACACCTTC. This chain uses TRBV18 with TRBJ1-2, with D unclear. V gave up 2 bases and J gave up 0 bases, with 10 bases separating them. CDR1 is KGHSH, CDR2 LQKENI, per germline. CDR3 length equals 15 residues.

The chain has TRBV7-2 and TRBJ2-3; 9 positions match TRBD2. This CDR3 contains 16 residues. The V segment lost 2 bases and the J segment 6 bases; nucleotides outside the gene matches: 9. Germline V gene sequence: CDR1 SGHTA, CDR2 FQGNSA. CDR3 sequence reads: CASSLLAGLRKDTQYF. The CDR3 DNA sequence: TGTGCCAGCAGCTTACTAGCGGGGTTGAGAAAGGATACGCAGTATTTT.

V and J are TRBV6-5 and TRBJ1-1; TRBD1 is a possible D gene (6 bases). The CDR3 extends over 14 amino acids. V was trimmed by 7 bases and J by 2 bases, leaving 14 bases between them. Germline lookup yields CDR1 MNHEY and CDR2 SVGAGI. The CDR3, as DNA: TGTGCCAGCACCGAAGGGGGAATTAACACTGAAGCTTTCTTT. Translation gives CASTEGGINTEAFF.

The V gene is TRBV7-2, the J gene TRBJ2-3, with 11 bases matching TRBD2. Per germline, CDR1 SGHTA and CDR2 FQGNSA. The V and J ends lost 5 bases and 3 bases, in that order; junction bases with no gene match: 4. This CDR3 spans 15 amino acids. The CDR3 here is CASSAWTSGTDTQYF. The CDR3 bases are TGTGCCAGCAGCGCCTGGACTAGCGGGACAGATACGCAGTATTTT.

This sequence joins TRBV4-3 and TRBJ1-4; 8 bases match TRBD1. Germline V gene sequence: CDR1 LGHNA, CDR2 YSLEER. The junction had 7 bases not matched to a gene; V was cut back by 2 bases and J by 8 bases. CDR3 length: 15 residues. The CDR3 here is CASSQNGQGYEKLFF. The DNA of the CDR3 is TGCGCCAGCAGCCAAAACGGACAGGGATACGAAAAACTGTTTTTT.

The V gene is TRBV2, the J gene TRBJ1-5; D not resolved. The CDR3 is 12 amino acids. Trimming stripped 1 base from V and 6 bases from J, with 4 bases between. Germline assignment: CDR1 SNHLY and CDR2 FYNNEI. For the CDR3, the DNA is TGTGCCAGCAGTGAAGGCGTTCAGCCCCAGCATTTT. Translation: CASSEGVQPQHF.

The chain uses TRBV3-1 (or the pseudogene TRBV3-2) and TRBJ1-1, with 7 bases matching TRBD1. Germline trimming cut 1 base from V and 0 bases from J; bases unmatched to any gene: 8. The CDR3 totals 17 residues. Germline V gene sequence: CDR1 LGHDT, CDR2 YNNKEL (reference sequence). The CDR3 sequence: CASSQALGTGVNTEAFF. In DNA form, the CDR3 reads TGTGCCAGCAGCCAAGCTTTGGGAACAGGGGTGAACACTGAAGCTTTCTTT.

The CDR3 sequence is CASSDSAGGKNEQFF. The CDR3 bases are TGTGCCAGCAGTGATTCGGCCGGGGGGAAGAATGAGCAGTTCTTC. The chain joins TRBV6-1 to TRBJ2-1; 7 bases are shared with TRBD2. Germline CDR1 reads MNHNS; CDR2 reads SASEGT. The V and J ends lost 3 bases and 7 bases, in that order; junction bases with no gene match: 9. This CDR3 is 15 amino acids long.

The chain uses TRBV6-4 and TRBJ2-1; D is unclear. Germline values: CDR1 MRHNA, CDR2 SNTAGT. Trimming took off 0 bases at V and 6 bases at J, with 15 bases between the two ends. This CDR3 contains 16 residues. In nucleotides, the CDR3 is TGTGCCAGCAGTGACTCGTCACAGCTAAGCATCAATGAGCAGTTCTTC. This translates into CASSDSSQLSINEQFF.

The rearrangement links TRBV5-1 to TRBJ2-1; TRBD1 might be the D (6 bases). The length of the CDR3 is 14 residues. The ends were cut back, 2 bases at V and 5 bases at J, with 11 bases in the middle. In germline, CDR1 is SGHRS, CDR2 YFSETQ. In DNA form, the CDR3 reads TGCGCCAGCAGCTTACCAAGGACAGACAATGAGCAGTTCTTC. Protein: CASSLPRTDNEQFF.

The rearrangement uses TRBV5-1 and TRBJ1-1, with D uncertain. V was cut by 1 base and J by 1 base, with 5 bases left in between. From germline, CDR1 is SGHRS and CDR2 YFSETQ. The CDR3 sequence is 13 residues long. The CDR3 sequence: CASSLSENTEAFF. The CDR3 nucleotides read TGCGCCAGCAGCTTGAGCGAGAACACTGAAGCTTTCTTT.